This T cell receptor beta chain was identified during a study of regulatory T cells (dated by TCRdb to the late 2010s). Regarding the study in general: The study compared T-cell receptor beta repertoires of sorted regulatory, conventional CD4+ and CD8+ T cells between CD3G-deficient patients and healthy controls. Study-wide conclusions, independent of this receptor: Patient-derived CD8+ T cells showed a nonsignificant trend toward reduced Shannon entropy compared with control CD8+ cells. Restricted unique TRB V-J pairs and skewed V and J gene usage were observed in patient repertoires, most markedly in regulatory T cells.

Worth noting for this clone: Its target antigen remains unknown. Base qualities were left out, and no much larger clone turns up one base away.

Evidence of autoimmunity was present in all CD3G-deficient patients, and the autoimmunity was more severe in two of the patients. At testing, patients were between 2 and 39 years old and showed lower naive and higher memory CD4+ and CD8+ T-cell proportions. The patient group comprised 5 or 6 individuals with CD3G deficiency. Patient samples and clinical data came from an international physician network spanning the United States, Europe and Asia. Ficoll density separation was used to isolate peripheral blood mononuclear cells. CD3+ CD8+ CD4- T cells were isolated on a FACSAria cell sorter. For the multiplex PCR, 52 forward TRBV primers and 13 reverse TRBJ primers were used, and amplification bias was corrected with both assay-based and computational methods. Rearranged TRB loci were amplified from genomic DNA by multiplex PCR within the immunoSEQ assay. TRB amplicons were sequenced using an Illumina HiSeq platform. The authors processed their data as follows. Custom algorithms error-filtered the raw sequences and aligned them to reference gene sequences, after which the immunoSEQ online tools were used for analysis. Productive and nonproductive TRB rearrangement frequencies were evaluated among both unique and total sequences. For TRB CDR3 positions 6 and 7, hydrophobicity together with amino acid composition served as the basis for assessing self-reactivity potential. Prism software was used to run t tests, Mann-Whitney tests or two-way ANOVA for comparisons between groups. This immuneACCESS table, as held by TCRdb, lists in-frame sequences with V and J called but not all clones. Of the missing ones, under half trace to an unresolved V gene in checked studies; the others have no known cause. For V, J and clone size, that table is used; D and trimming come from the DNA. The sample profile shows some 21,000 clones; approximately 94% of them were found once. The top ten hold roughly 4% of the sample.

Clipping removes 6 bases from V and 4 bases from J, with 3 as the unmatched junction base count. The germline V gene sets CDR1 to MGHDK and CDR2 to SYGVNS. The CDR3 runs 14 amino acids, cysteine and phenylalanine included. Of the read, only the CDR3 DNA is kept; its 42 bases are in frame from base 1. The chain was built from TRBV25-1 and TRBJ2-1; TRBD1 lines up with 10 middle nucleotides. The source is a child aged 2 to 15 with CD3G deficiency. The sample consisted of CD8+ T cells sorted from blood. The nucleotide sequence reads as follows: TGTGCCAGCAGGGGACAGGGGAAATACAATGAGCAGTTCTTC. Translated, it gives CASRGQGKYNEQFF.